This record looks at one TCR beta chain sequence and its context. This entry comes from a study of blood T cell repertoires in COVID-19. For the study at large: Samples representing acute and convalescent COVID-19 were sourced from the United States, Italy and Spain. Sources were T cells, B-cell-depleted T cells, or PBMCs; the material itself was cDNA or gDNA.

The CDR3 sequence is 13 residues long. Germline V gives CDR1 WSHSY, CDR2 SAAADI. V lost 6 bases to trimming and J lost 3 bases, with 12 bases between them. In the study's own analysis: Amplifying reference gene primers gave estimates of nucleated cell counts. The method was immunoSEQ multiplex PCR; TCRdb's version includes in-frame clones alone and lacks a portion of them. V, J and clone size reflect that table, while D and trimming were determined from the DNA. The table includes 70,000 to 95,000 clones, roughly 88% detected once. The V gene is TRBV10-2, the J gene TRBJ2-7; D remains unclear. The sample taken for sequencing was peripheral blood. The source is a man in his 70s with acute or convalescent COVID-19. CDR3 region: CASRTSKSYEQYF. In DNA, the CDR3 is TGCGCCAGCAGGACATCTAAAAGCTACGAGCAGTACTTC.